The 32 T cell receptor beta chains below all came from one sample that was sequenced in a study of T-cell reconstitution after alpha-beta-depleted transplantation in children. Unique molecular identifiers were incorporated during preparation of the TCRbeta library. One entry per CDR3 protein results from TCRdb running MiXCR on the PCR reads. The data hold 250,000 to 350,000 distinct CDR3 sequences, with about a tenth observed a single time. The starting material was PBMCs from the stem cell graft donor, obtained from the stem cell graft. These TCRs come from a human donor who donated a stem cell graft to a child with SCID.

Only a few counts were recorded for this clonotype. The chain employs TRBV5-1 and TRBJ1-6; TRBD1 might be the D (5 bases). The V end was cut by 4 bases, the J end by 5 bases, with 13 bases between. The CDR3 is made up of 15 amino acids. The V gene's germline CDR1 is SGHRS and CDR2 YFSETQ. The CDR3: CASSPSGTHNSPLHF. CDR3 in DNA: TGCGCCAGCAGCCCTTCCGGGACGCATAATTCACCCCTCCACTTT.

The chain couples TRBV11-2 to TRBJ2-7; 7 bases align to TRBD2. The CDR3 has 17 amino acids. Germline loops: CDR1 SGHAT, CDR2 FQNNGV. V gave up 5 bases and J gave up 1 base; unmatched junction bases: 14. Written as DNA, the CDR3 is TGTGCCAGCAGCCCTAGCGTGACGGGGGGAGGATCCTACGAGCAGTACTTC. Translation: CASSPSVTGGGSYEQYF.

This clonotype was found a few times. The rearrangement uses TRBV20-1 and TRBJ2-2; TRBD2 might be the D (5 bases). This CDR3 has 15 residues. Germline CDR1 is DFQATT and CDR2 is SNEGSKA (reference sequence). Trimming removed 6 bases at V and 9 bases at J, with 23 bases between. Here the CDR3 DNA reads TGCAGTGCCAAACCACGGGATGTTCTTCACTGGGAGCTGTTTTTT. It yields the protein CSAKPRDVLHWELFF.

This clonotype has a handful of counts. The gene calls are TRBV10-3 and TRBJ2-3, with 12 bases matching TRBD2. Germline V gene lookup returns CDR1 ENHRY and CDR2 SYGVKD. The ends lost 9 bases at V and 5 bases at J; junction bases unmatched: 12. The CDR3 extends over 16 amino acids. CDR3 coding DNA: TGTGCCATTGACCTGGGACTAGCGGGCGTCGGAGATACGCAGTATTTT. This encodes CAIDLGLAGVGDTQYF.

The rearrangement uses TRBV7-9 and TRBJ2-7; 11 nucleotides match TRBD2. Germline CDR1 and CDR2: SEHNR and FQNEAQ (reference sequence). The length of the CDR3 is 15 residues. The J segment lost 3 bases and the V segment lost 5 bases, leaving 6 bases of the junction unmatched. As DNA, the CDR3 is TGTGCCAGCAGCCCCCTGACTAGCGGGGTCTACGAGCAGTACTTC. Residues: CASSPLTSGVYEQYF.

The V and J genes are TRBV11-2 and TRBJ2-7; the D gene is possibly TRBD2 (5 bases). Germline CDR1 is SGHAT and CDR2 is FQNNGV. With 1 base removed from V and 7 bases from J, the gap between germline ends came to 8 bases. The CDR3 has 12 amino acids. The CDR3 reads CASSLVSGEQYF. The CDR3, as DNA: TGTGCCAGCAGCTTAGTTTCGGGAGAGCAGTACTTC.

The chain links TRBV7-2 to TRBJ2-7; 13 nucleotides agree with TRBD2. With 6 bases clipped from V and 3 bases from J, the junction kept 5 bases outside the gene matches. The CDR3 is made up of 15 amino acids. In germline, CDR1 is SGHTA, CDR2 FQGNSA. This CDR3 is CASRSGLAGDYEQYF. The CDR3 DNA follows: TGTGCCAGCAGATCAGGACTAGCGGGGGACTACGAGCAGTACTTC.

The CDR3 sequence: CASSLTQQKNIQYF. The CDR3 nucleotides are TGCGCCAGCAGCTTGACGCAGCAAAAAAACATTCAGTACTTC. V usage is TRBV5-1 and J usage is TRBJ2-4; D is unclear. There are 14 residues in the CDR3. V was trimmed by 1 base and J by 4 bases, leaving 9 bases between them. Germline V gene data show CDR1 as SGHRS and CDR2 as YFSETQ.

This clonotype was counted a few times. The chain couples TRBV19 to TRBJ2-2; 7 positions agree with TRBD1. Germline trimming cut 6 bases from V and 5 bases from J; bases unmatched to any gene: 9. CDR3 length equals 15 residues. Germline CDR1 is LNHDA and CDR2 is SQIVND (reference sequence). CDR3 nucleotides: TGTGCCAGTAGCCTTGGGACAGATCGGACCGGGGAGCTGTTTTTT. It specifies CASSLGTDRTGELFF.

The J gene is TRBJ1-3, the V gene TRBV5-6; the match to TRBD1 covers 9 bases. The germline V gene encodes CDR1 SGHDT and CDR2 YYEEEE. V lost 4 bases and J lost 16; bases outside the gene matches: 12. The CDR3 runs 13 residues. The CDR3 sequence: CASSPPRRDRVYF. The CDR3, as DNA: TGTGCCAGCAGCCCGCCGAGGCGGGACAGGGTGTATTTT.

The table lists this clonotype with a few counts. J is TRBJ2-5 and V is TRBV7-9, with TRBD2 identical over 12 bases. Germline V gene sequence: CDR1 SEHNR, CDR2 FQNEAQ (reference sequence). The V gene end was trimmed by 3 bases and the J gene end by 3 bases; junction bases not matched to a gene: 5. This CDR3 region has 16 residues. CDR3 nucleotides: TGTGCCAGCAGCTTTACTAGCGGGGGGACTAAAGAGACCCAGTACTTC. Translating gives CASSFTSGGTKETQYF.

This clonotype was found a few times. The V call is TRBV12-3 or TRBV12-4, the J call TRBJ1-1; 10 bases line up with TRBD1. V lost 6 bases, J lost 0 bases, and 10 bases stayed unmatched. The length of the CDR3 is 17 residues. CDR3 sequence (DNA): TGTGCCAGCAGACCAGGGACAGGGGCCATCATGAACACTGAAGCTTTCTTT. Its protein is CASRPGTGAIMNTEAFF.

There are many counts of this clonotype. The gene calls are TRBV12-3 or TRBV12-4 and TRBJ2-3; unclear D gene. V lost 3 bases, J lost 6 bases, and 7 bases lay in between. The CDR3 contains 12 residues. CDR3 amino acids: CASSFGSDTQYF. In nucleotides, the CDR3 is TGTGCCAGCAGTTTCGGTTCCGATACGCAGTATTTT.

The CDR3 region has the DNA TGTGCCAGCAGCTTAGAGACCAGCGGGGGGGCGATGGAGCAGTACTTC. This translates into CASSLETSGGAMEQYF. The rearrangement links TRBV7-9 to TRBJ2-7; 10 nucleotides align to TRBD2. This CDR3 is built from 16 residues. Germline loops: CDR1 SEHNR, CDR2 FQNEAQ (reference sequence). The V and J ends lost 1 base and 7 bases, in that order; junction bases with no gene match: 10.

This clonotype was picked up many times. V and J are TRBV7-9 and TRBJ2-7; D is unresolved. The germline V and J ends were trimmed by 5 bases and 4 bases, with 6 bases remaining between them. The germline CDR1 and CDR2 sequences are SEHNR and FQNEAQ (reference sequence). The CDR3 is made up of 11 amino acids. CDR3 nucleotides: TGTGCCAGCAGCCCATTATACGAGCAGTACTTC. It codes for CASSPLYEQYF. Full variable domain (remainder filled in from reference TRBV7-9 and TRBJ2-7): DTGVSQNPRHKITKRGQNVTFRCDPISEHNRLYWYRQTLGQGPEFLTYFQNEAQLEKSRLLSDRFSAERPKGSFSTLEIQRTEQGDSAMYLCASSPLYEQYFGPGTRLTVT.

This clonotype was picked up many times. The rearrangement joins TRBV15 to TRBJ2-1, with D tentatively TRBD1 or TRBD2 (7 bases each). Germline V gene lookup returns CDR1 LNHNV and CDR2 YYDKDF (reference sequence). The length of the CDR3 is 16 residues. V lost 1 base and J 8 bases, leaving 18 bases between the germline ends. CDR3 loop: CATSRGQGGRFHEQFF. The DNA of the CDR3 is TGTGCCACCAGCAGAGGTCAGGGGGGGCGGTTCCATGAGCAGTTCTTC.

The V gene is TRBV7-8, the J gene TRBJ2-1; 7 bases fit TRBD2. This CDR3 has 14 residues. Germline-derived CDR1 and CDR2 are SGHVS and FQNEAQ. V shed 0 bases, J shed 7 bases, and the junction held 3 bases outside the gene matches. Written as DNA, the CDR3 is TGTGCCAGCAGCTTAGCAGCGGGGTCGAATGAGCAGTTCTTC. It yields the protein CASSLAAGSNEQFF. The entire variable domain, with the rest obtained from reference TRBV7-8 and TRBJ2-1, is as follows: GAGVSQSPRYKVAKRGQDVALRCDPISGHVSLFWYQQALGQGPEFLTYFQNEAQLDKSGLPSDRFFAERPEGSVSTLKIQRTQQEDSAVYLCASSLAAGSNEQFFGPGTRLTVL.

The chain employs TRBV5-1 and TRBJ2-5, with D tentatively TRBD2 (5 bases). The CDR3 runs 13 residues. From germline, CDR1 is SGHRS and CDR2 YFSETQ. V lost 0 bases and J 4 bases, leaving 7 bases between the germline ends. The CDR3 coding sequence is TGCGCCAGCAGCTTGGCCGGGGTAGAGACCCAGTACTTC. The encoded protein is CASSLAGVETQYF.

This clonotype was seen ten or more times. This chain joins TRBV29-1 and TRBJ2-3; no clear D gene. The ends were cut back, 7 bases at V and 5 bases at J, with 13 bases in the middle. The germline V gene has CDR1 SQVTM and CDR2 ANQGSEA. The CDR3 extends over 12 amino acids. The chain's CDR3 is CSARITGDTQYF. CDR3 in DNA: TGCAGCGCACGGATAACGGGAGATACGCAGTATTTT.

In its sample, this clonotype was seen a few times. CDR3 DNA sequence: TGTGCCAGCAAGAAACAGGGGGGAGGTACTGAAGCTTTCTTT. Protein sequence: CASKKQGGGTEAFF. The V call is TRBV11-2, the J call TRBJ1-1; 8 bases align to TRBD1. CDR3 length: 14 residues. Germline V gene lookup returns CDR1 SGHAT and CDR2 FQNNGV. J lost 5 bases, V lost 7 bases, and 9 bases had no gene match.

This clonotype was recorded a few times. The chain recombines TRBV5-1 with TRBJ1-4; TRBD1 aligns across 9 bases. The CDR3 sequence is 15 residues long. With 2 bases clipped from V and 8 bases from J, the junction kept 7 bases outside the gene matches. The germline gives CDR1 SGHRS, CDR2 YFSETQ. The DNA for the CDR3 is TGCGCCAGCAGCTTATGGGGACAGGGTGAGGAAAAACTGTTTTTT. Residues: CASSLWGQGEEKLFF.

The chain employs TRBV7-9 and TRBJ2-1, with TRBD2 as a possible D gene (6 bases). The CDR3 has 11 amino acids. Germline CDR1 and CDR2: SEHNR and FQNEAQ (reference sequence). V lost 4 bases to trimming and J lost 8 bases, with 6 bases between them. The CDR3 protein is CASSWRDEQFF. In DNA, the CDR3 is TGTGCCAGCAGCTGGAGGGATGAGCAGTTCTTC.

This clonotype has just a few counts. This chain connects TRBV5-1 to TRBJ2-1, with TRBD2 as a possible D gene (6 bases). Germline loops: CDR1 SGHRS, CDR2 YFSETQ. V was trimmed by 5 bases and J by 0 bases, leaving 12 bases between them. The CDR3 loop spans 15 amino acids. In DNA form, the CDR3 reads TGCGCCAGCAGGGGGGACTCCACCTCCTACAATGAGCAGTTCTTC. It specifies CASRGDSTSYNEQFF.

CDR3 region: CSARVTGMAEAFF. CDR3 sequence (DNA): TGCAGTGCTAGAGTGACAGGGATGGCCGAAGCTTTCTTT. The chain recombines TRBV20-1 with TRBJ1-1, with 7 bases matching TRBD1. The CDR3 covers 13 residues. Trimming cost V 1 base and J 8 bases; bases outside gene matches: 7. Germline V gene sequence: CDR1 DFQATT, CDR2 SNEGSKA (reference sequence).

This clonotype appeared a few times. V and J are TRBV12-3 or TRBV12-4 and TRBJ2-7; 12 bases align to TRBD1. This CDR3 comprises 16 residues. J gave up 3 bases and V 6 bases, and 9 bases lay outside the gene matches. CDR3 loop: CASSPLGTGGFYEQYF. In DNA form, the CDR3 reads TGTGCCAGCAGCCCTTTGGGGACAGGGGGCTTCTACGAGCAGTACTTC.

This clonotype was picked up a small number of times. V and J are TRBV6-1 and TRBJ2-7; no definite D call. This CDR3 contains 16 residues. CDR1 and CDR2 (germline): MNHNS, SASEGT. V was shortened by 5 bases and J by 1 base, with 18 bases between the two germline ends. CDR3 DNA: TGTGCCAGCAGTCGAACTGCGTCTTCGGCTTCCTACGAGCAGTACTTC. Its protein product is CASSRTASSASYEQYF.

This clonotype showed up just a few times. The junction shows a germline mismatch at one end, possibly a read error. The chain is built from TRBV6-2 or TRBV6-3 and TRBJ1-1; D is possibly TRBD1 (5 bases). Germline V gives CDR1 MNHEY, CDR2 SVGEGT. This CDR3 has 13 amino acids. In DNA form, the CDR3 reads TGTGCCAGCAGTATGGGACCGAGAACTGGAGCTTTCTTT. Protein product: CASSMGPRTGAFF.

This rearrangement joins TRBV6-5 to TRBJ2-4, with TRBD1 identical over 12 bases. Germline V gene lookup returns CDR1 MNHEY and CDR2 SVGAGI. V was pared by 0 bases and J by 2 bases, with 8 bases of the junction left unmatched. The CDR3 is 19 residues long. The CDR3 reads CASSYSGQGASPSKNIQYF. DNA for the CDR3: TGTGCCAGCAGTTACTCGGGACAGGGGGCGAGCCCTTCCAAAAACATTCAGTACTTC.

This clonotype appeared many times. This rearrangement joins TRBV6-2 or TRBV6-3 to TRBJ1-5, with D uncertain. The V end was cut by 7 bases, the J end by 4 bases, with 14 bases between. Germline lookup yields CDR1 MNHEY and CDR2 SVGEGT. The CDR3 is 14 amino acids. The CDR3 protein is CASNPGLGNQPQHF. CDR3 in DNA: TGTGCCAGCAACCCCGGGTTAGGGAATCAGCCCCAGCATTTT.

The CDR3 nucleotides are TGTGCCAGCAGCGTAGCACAGGGAGGGGAAAAACTGTTTTTT. This gives the protein CASSVAQGGEKLFF. The chain links TRBV9 to TRBJ1-4, with D possibly TRBD1 on 6 matching bases. The CDR3 length is 14 residues. Trimming pared 0 bases from V and 8 bases from J, leaving 11 bases between. Germline CDR1 SGDLS, CDR2 YYNGEE.

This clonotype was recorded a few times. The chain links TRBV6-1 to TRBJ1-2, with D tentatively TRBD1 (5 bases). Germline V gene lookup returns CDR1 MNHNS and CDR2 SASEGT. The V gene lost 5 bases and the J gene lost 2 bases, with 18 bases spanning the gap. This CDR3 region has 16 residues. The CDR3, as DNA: TGTGCCAGCAGTCAAGACAGTTGGGTTTTCAACTATGGCTACACCTTC. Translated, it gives CASSQDSWVFNYGYTF.

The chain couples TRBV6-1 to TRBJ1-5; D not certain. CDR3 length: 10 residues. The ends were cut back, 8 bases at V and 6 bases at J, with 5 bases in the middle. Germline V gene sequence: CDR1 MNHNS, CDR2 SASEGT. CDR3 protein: CASGSQPQHF. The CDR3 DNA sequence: TGTGCCAGCGGGAGTCAGCCCCAGCATTTT.